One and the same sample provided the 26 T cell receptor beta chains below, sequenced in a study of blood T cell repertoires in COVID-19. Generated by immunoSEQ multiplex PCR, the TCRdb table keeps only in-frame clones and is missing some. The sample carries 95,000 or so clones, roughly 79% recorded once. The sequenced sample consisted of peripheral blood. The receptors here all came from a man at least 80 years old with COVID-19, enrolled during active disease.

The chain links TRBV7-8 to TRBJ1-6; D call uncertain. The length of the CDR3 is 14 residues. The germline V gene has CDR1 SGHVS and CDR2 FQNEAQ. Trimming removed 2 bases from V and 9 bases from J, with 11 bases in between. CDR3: CASSLKDRGSPLHF. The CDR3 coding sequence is TGTGCCAGCAGCTTAAAGGATCGGGGTTCACCCCTCCACTTT. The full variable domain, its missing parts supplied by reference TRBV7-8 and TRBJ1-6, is GAGVSQSPRYKVAKRGQDVALRCDPISGHVSLFWYQQALGQGPEFLTYFQNEAQLDKSGLPSDRFFAERPEGSVSTLKIQRTQQEDSAVYLCASSLKDRGSPLHFGNGTRLTVT.

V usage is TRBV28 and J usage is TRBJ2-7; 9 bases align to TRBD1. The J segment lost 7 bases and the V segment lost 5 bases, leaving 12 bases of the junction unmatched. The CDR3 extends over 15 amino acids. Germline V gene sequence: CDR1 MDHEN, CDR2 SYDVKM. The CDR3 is CASSVLGQGKGEQYF. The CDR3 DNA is TGTGCCAGCAGTGTCTTGGGACAGGGTAAGGGAGAGCAGTACTTC.

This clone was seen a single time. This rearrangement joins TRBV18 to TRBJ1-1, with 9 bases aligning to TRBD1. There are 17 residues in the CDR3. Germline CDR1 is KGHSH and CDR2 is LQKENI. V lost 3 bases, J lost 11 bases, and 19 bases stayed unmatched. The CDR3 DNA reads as TGTGCCAGCTCACCCCCGGGACAGGGAAGGGTGTCCAGAGGGGCTTTCTTT. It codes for CASSPPGQGRVSRGAFF.

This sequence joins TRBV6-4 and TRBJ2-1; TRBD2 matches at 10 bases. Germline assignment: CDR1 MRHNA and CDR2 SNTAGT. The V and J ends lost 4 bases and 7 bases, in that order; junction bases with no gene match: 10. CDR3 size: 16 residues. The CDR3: CASSVELAGSGNEQFF. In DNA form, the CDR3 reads TGTGCCAGCAGTGTAGAACTAGCGGGGTCAGGGAATGAGCAGTTCTTC.

In DNA, the CDR3 is TGTGCCAGTTGTGCAGGGGGGAGCTACGAGCAGTACTTC. Translation gives CASCAGGSYEQYF. The V gene is TRBV5-6, the J gene TRBJ2-7; possible D gene TRBD1, 7 bases. Trimming left V 8 bases short and J 3 bases short, with 15 bases between. The CDR3 contains 13 residues. Germline CDR1 reads SGHDT; CDR2 reads YYEEEE. Variable domain in full (rest from reference TRBV5-6 and TRBJ2-7): DAGVTQSPTHLIKTRGQQVTLRCSPKSGHDTVSWYQQALGQGPQFIFQYYEEEERQRGNFPDRFSGHQFPNYSSELNVNALLLGDSALYLCASCAGGSYEQYFGPGTRLTVT.

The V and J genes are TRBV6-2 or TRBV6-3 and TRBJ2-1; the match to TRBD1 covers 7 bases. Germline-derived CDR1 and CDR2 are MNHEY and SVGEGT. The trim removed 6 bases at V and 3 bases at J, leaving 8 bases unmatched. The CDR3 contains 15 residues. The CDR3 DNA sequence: TGTGCCAGCAGCAAGAAGGACAGGCTCTACAATGAGCAGTTCTTC. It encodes CASSKKDRLYNEQFF.

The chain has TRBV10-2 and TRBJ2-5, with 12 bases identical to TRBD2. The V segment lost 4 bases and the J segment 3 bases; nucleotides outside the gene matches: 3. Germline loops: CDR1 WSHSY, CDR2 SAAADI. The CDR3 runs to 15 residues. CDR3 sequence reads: CASSGSSGGEETQYF. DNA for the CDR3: TGCGCCAGCAGTGGGTCTAGCGGGGGGGAAGAGACCCAGTACTTC.

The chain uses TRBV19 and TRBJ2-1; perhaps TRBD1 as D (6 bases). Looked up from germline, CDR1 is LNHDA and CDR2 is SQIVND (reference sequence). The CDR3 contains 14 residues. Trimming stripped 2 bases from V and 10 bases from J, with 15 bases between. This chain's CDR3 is CASSISVQGWEQFF. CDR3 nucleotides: TGTGCCAGTAGTATATCCGTTCAGGGGTGGGAGCAGTTCTTC. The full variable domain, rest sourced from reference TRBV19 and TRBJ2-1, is DGGITQSPKYLFRKEGQNVTLSCEQNLNHDAMYWYRQDPGQGLRLIYYSQIVNDFQKGDIAEGYSVSREKKESFPLTVTSAQKNPTAFYLCASSISVQGWEQFFGPGTRLTVL.

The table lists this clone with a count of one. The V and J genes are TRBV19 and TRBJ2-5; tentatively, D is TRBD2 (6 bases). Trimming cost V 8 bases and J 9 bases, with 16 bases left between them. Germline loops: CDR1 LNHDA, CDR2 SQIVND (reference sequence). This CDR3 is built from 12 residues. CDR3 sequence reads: CASSDTPGAQYF. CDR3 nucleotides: TGTGCCAGTTCCGATACACCGGGGGCCCAGTACTTC.

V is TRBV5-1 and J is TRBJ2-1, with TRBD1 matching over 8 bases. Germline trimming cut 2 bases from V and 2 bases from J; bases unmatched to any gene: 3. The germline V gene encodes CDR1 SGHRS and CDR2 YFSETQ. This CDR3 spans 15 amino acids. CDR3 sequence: CASSFLQGAYNEQFF. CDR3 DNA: TGCGCCAGCAGCTTTCTACAGGGGGCCTACAATGAGCAGTTCTTC.

The CDR3 region is CATKNRGTNEKLFF. CDR3 nucleotides: TGTGCCACCAAAAACAGGGGGACTAATGAAAAACTGTTTTTT. The chain carries TRBV24-1 and TRBJ1-4; 8 bases are a match to TRBD1. Germline V gives CDR1 KGHDR, CDR2 SFDVKD. Trimming took 8 bases from V and 2 from J; bases not matched to a gene: 3. CDR3 length: 14 residues.

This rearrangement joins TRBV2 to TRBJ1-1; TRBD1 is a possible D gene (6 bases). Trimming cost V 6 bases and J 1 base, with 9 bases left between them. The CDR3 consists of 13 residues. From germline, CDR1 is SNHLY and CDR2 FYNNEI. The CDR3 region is CASRVDRNTEAFF. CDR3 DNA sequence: TGTGCCAGCAGAGTGGACAGGAACACTGAAGCTTTCTTT.

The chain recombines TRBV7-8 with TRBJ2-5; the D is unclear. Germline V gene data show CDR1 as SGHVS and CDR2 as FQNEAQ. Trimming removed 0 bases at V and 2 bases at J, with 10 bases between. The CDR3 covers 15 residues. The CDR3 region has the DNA TGTGCCAGCAGCTTAGCGCTCCAAGCGCAAGAGACCCAGTACTTC. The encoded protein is CASSLALQAQETQYF.

CDR3 sequence reads: CASSGTGAKNIQYF. DNA for the CDR3: TGTGCCAGCAGCGGTACTGGAGCCAAAAACATTCAGTACTTC. V usage is TRBV7-3 and J usage is TRBJ2-4, with D unclear. This CDR3 is built from 14 residues. The ends were cut back, 5 bases at V and 0 bases at J, with 8 bases in the middle. Germline V lookup: CDR1 SGHTA, CDR2 FQGTGA.

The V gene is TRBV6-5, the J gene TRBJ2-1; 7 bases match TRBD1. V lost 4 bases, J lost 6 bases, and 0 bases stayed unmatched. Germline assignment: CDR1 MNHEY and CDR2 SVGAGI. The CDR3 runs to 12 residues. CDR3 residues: CASSSGGNEQFF. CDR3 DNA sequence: TGTGCCAGCAGTTCAGGGGGCAATGAGCAGTTCTTC.

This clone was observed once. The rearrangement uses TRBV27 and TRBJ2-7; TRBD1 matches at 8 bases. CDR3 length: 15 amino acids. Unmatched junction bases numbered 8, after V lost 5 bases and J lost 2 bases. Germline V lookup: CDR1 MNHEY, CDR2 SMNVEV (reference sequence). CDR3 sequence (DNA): TGTGCCAGCAGTCTCGGGACAGGTCTTGCCTACGAGCAGTACTTC. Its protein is CASSLGTGLAYEQYF.

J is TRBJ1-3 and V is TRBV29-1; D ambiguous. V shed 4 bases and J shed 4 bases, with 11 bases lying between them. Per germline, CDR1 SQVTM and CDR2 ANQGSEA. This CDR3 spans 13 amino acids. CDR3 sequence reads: CSVGKGGGNTIYF. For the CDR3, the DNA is TGCAGCGTTGGAAAGGGAGGGGGAAACACCATATATTTT. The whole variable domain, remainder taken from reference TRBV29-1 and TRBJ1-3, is SAVISQKPSRDICQRGTSLTIQCQVDSQVTMMFWYRQQPGQSLTLIATANQGSEATYESGFVIDKFPISRPNLTFSTLTVSNMSPEDSSIYLCSVGKGGGNTIYFGEGSWLTVV.

CDR3 in DNA: TGCAGCGCCGCCGTCAGGGGTTCAAACTATGGCTACACCTTC. Its protein is CSAAVRGSNYGYTF. The chain links TRBV29-1 to TRBJ1-2; tentatively, D is TRBD1 (6 bases). This CDR3 spans 14 amino acids. Trimming took off 7 bases at V and 2 bases at J, with 17 bases between the two ends. Germline V gene lookup returns CDR1 SQVTM and CDR2 ANQGSEA.

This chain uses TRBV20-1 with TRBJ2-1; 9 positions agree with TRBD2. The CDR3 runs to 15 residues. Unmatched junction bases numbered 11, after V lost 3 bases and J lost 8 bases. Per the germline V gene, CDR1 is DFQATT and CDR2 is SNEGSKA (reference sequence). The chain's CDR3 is CSASGAGLALDEQFF. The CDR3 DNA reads TGCAGTGCTAGTGGCGCGGGACTAGCATTGGATGAGCAGTTCTTC.

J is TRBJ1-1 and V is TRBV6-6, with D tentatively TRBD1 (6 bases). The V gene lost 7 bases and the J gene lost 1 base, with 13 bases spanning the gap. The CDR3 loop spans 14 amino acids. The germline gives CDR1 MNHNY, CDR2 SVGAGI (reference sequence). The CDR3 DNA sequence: TGTGCCAGCAACCGACAGGTCAGGAACACTGAAGCTTTCTTT. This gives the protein CASNRQVRNTEAFF.

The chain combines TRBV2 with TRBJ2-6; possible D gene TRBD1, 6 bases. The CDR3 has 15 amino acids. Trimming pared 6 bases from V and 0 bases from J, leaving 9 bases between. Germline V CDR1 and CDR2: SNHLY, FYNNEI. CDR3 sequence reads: CASRRQVSGANVLTF. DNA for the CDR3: TGTGCCAGCAGGAGACAGGTCTCTGGGGCCAACGTCCTGACTTTC.

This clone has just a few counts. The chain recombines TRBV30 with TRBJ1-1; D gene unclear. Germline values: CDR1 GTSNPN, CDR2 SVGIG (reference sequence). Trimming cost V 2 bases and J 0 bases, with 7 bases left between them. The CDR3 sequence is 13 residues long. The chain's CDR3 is CAWSPQMNTEAFF. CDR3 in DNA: TGTGCCTGGAGTCCCCAAATGAACACTGAAGCTTTCTTT.

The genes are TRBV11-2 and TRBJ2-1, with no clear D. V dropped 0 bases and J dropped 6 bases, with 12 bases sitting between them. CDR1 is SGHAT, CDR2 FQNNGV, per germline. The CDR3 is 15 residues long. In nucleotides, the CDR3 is TGTGCCAGCAGCTTAGATGGCCCAGCAGGCAATGAGCAGTTCTTC. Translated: CASSLDGPAGNEQFF.

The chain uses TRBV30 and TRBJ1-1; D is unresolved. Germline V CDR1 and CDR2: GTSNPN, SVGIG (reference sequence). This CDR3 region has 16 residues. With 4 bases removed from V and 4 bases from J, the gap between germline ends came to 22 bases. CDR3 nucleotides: TGTGCCTGGACCTACTCGATGGGAGGTCGGGTCACTGAAGCTTTCTTT. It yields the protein CAWTYSMGGRVTEAFF.

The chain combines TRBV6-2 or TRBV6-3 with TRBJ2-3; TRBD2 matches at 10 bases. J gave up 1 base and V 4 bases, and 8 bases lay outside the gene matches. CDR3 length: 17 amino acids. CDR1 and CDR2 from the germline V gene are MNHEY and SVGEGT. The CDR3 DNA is TGTGCCAGCAGTTCCTTGCCGCTAGCGGGGGGCACAGATACGCAGTATTTT. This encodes CASSSLPLAGGTDTQYF.

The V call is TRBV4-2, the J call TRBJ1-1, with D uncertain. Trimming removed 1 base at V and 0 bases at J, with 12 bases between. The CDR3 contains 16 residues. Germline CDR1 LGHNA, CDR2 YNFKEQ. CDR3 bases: TGTGCCAGCAGCCAAGTTTTTCAGGCTTTGAACACTGAAGCTTTCTTT. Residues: CASSQVFQALNTEAFF.